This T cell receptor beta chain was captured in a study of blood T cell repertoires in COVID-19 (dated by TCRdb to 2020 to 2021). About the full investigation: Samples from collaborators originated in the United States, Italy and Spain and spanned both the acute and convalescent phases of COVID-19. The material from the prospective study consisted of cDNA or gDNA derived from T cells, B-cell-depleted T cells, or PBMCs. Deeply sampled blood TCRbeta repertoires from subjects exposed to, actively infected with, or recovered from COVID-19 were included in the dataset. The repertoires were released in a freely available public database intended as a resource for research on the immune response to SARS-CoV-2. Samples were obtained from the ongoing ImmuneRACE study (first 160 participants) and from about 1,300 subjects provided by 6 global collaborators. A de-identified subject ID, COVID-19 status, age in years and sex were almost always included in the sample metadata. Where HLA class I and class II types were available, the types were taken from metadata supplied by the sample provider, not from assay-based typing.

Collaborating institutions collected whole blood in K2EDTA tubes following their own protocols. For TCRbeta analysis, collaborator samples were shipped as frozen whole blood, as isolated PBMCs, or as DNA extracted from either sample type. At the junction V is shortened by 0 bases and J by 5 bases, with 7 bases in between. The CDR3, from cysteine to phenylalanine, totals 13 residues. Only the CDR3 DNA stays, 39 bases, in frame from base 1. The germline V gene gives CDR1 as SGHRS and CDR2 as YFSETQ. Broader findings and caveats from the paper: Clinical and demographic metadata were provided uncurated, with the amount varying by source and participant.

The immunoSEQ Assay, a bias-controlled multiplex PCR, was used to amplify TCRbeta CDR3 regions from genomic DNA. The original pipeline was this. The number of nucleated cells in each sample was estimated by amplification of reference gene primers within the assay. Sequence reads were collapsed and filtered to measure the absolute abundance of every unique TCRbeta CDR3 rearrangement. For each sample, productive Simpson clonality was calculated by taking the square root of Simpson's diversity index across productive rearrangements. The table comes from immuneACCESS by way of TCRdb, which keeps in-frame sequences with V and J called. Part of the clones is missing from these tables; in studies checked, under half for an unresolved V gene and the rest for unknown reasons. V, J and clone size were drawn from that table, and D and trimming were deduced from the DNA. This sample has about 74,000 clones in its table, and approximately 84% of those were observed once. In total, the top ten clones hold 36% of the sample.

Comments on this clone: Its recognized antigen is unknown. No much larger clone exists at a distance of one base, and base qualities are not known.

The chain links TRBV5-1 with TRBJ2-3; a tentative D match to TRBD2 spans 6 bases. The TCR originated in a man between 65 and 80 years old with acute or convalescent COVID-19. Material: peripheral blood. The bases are TGCGCCAGCAGCTTGGGGAGGGGAGATACGCAGTATTTT. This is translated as CASSLGRGDTQYF. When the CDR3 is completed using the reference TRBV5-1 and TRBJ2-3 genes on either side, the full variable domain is KAGVTQTPRYLIKTRGQQVTLSCSPISGHRSVSWYQQTPGQGLQFLFEYFSETQRNKGNFPGRFSGRQFSNSRSEMNVSTLELGDSALYLCASSLGRGDTQYFGPGTRLTVL.